This T cell receptor beta chain was identified during a study of PD-1 blockade in mismatch repair-deficient tumors. The overall study: All were previously treated, progressing patients with over 9 mismatch repair-deficient cancer types. Study conclusions and caveats: After pembrolizumab, tumor-resident clones rose rapidly, then generally contracted before radiologic responses.

Notes on this clone: No antigen is known for it.

Germline V gene sequence: CDR1 MNHEY, CDR2 SVGAGI. The trim removed 2 bases at V and 3 bases at J, leaving 6 bases unmatched. CDR3 length: 15 amino acids. TCRdb's table, derived via immunoSEQ multiplex PCR, lists solely in-frame clones and lacks some. The top ten clones hold around 11% of a sample with under 150,000 clones, roughly 86% of them seen once. PCR or immunohistochemistry showed mismatch repair deficiency in every enrolled patient. TCRs were sequenced from a few patients responding to pembrolizumab. This chain links TRBV6-5 with TRBJ2-7, with 8 bases identical to TRBD1. Sequencing was performed on peripheral blood, taken just under 74 weeks after starting pembrolizumab. This receptor was identified in an adult with mismatch repair-deficient cancer. CDR3 in DNA: TGTGCCAGCAGTTACGCTATCGGGACAGGCTACGAGCAGTACTTC. Its protein product is CASSYAIGTGYEQYF.